These 21 T cell receptor beta chains share one sample of origin, sequenced in a study of blood T cell repertoires in COVID-19. Sequenced by immunoSEQ multiplex PCR; TCRdb stores in-frame clones only, minus some. The repertoire holds 300,000 to 350,000 clones, with around 90% as singletons. The sequenced sample consisted of peripheral blood. The receptors shown here come from a man aged 25-40 years with COVID-19, enrolled during active disease.

DNA of the CDR3: TGTGCCAGCAGCCAATTTCAGGGGGCGATATCGTCCATTCAGTACTTC. It specifies CASSQFQGAISSIQYF. The J gene is TRBJ2-4, the V gene TRBV14; 8 positions match TRBD1. The germline V gene encodes CDR1 SGHDN and CDR2 FVKESK. J gave up 9 bases and V 2 bases, and 12 bases lay outside the gene matches. CDR3 length: 16 amino acids.

The chain employs TRBV28 and TRBJ2-7, with D possibly matching TRBD2 (6 bases). Germline loops: CDR1 MDHEN, CDR2 SYDVKM. The CDR3 is 13 amino acids. The V gene lost 4 bases and the J gene lost 2 bases, with 9 bases spanning the gap. The CDR3 bases are TGTGCCAGCAGTTGGGGAGGCACCTACGAGCAGTACTTC. It translates to CASSWGGTYEQYF.

J is TRBJ2-4 and V is TRBV29-1, with D possibly being TRBD1 (5 bases). The CDR3 is made up of 13 amino acids. The germline V and J ends were trimmed by 3 bases and 10 bases, with 16 bases remaining between them. Germline values: CDR1 SQVTM, CDR2 ANQGSEA. DNA for the CDR3: TGCAGCGTTGAGATAACGGACAAAACTATTCAGTACTTC. Its translation: CSVEITDKTIQYF.

This sequence joins TRBV11-2 and TRBJ2-7, with D possibly being TRBD2 (7 bases). With 3 bases removed from V and 4 bases from J, the gap between germline ends came to 10 bases. The CDR3 spans 13 residues. Germline lookup yields CDR1 SGHAT and CDR2 FQNNGV. The CDR3 DNA reads as TGTGCCAGCAGCTTGAGGGGGGGTTACGAGCAGTACTTC. Amino acids: CASSLRGGYEQYF.

The chain combines TRBV2 with TRBJ2-2; no firm D call. Germline CDR1 reads SNHLY; CDR2 reads FYNNEI. With 7 bases removed from V and 0 bases from J, the gap between germline ends came to 9 bases. This CDR3 region has 14 residues. The CDR3 nucleotides are TGTGCCAGCAAGCAACAGACGAACACCGGGGAGCTGTTTTTT. Translating gives CASKQQTNTGELFF.

This rearrangement joins TRBV6-2 or TRBV6-3 to TRBJ1-1, with TRBD1 matching 10 bases. Per the germline V gene, CDR1 is MNHEY and CDR2 is SVGEGT. The CDR3 totals 20 residues. Trimming at V came to 3 bases and at J to 0 bases, leaving 16 bases not matched to a gene. CDR3 residues: CASSYTGTGARFSMNTEAFF. DNA of the CDR3: TGTGCCAGCAGTTATACAGGGACAGGGGCCCGGTTCTCCATGAACACTGAAGCTTTCTTT.

This sequence joins TRBV12-2 and TRBJ1-4; the D segment call TRBD1 is taken from the table without a DNA check. TRBV12-2 represents a pseudogene. CDR3 length: 18 residues. Written as DNA, the CDR3 is TGTGCAAGTCGCTTAGAAGTTGACAGGGGGCGCAAAGGTGAAAAACTGTTTTTT. Amino acids: CASRLEVDRGRKGEKLFF.

CDR3 in amino acids: CASSTSGTGVRPQHF. DNA of the CDR3: TGTGCCAGCAGCACGTCCGGGACAGGGGTGCGGCCCCAGCATTTT. This chain connects TRBV28 to TRBJ1-5, with 10 bases matching TRBD1. The CDR3 consists of 15 residues. The germline V gene encodes CDR1 MDHEN and CDR2 SYDVKM. With V trimmed by 6 bases and J by 9 bases, 11 bases remained unmatched.

This chain connects TRBV7-6 to TRBJ2-5; 15 bases line up with TRBD2. Losses at the gene ends were 1 base for V and 6 bases for J; bases not matched to a gene: 9. The germline V gene encodes CDR1 SGHVS and CDR2 FNYEAQ. The CDR3 sequence is 18 residues long. The CDR3, as DNA: TGTGCCAGCAGCTTAGTAGGGACTAGCGGGGGGACCATAAAGACCCAGTACTTC. It is translated as CASSLVGTSGGTIKTQYF.

The chain uses TRBV7-9 and TRBJ2-5; no firm D call. The CDR3 extends over 13 amino acids. Germline V gives CDR1 SEHNR, CDR2 FQNEAQ (reference sequence). Trimming took off 4 bases at V and 0 bases at J, with 6 bases between the two ends. The CDR3 spells CASSSDYQETQYF. DNA of the CDR3: TGTGCCAGCAGCTCCGACTACCAAGAGACCCAGTACTTC. Using reference TRBV7-9 and TRBJ2-5 for the parts outside the CDR3, the full variable domain is DTGVSQNPRHKITKRGQNVTFRCDPISEHNRLYWYRQTLGQGPEFLTYFQNEAQLEKSRLLSDRFSAERPKGSFSTLEIQRTEQGDSAMYLCASSSDYQETQYFGPGTRLLVL.

Details on this clone: The identical CDR3 is also encoded by other nucleotide sequences in the sample. The rearrangement links TRBV4-2 to TRBJ2-7, with TRBD1 identical over 10 bases. V lost 4 bases to trimming and J lost 0 bases; unmatched junction nucleotides: 3. This CDR3 is built from 15 residues. Germline CDR1 is LGHNA and CDR2 is YNFKEQ. The CDR3 DNA sequence: TGTGCCAGCAGCCCGGGACAGGGGATCTCCTACGAGCAGTACTTC. Encoded protein: CASSPGQGISYEQYF.

The CDR3 nucleotides are TGTGCCAGCAGCTTCTTAATCAGGGGAATTCTGGAGACCCAGTACTTC. It yields the protein CASSFLIRGILETQYF. The chain links TRBV7-9 to TRBJ2-5; weak D call: TRBD1 (6 bases). Germline loops: CDR1 SEHNR, CDR2 FQNEAQ (reference sequence). The CDR3 consists of 16 residues. The ends were cut back, 3 bases at V and 5 bases at J, with 19 bases in the middle.

This chain joins TRBV24-1 and TRBJ1-2; possible D gene TRBD1, 6 bases. V gave up 4 bases and J gave up 6 bases, with 20 bases separating them. The CDR3 has 16 residues. The germline gives CDR1 KGHDR, CDR2 SFDVKD. Here the CDR3 DNA reads TGTGCCACCAGTGACCTCCACGGACAGCGCCCCAATGGCTACACCTTC. This sequence encodes CATSDLHGQRPNGYTF.

V usage is TRBV19 and J usage is TRBJ1-2; D gene uncertain. Germline CDR1 reads LNHDA; CDR2 reads SQIVND (reference sequence). The CDR3 is 12 residues long. Trimming shortened V by 9 bases and J by 9 bases, and 17 bases separated the two germline ends. The chain's CDR3 is CASLVRGGSYTF. The CDR3 DNA reads TGTGCCAGCTTAGTCAGAGGTGGAAGCTACACCTTC.

This chain links TRBV4-3 with TRBJ1-1, with D unclear. V dropped 0 bases and J dropped 10 bases, with 6 bases sitting between them. The CDR3 consists of 11 residues. Germline V gene sequence: CDR1 LGHNA, CDR2 YSLEER. CDR3 residues: CASSQDQRAFF. DNA of the CDR3: TGCGCCAGCAGCCAAGATCAGCGAGCTTTCTTT.

The chain recombines TRBV7-8 with TRBJ1-5; D remains ambiguous. Deletions cut 3 bases from V and 7 bases from J, with 7 bases between. Looked up from germline, CDR1 is SGHVS and CDR2 is FQNEAQ. CDR3 size: 12 residues. In DNA form, the CDR3 reads TGTGCCAGCAGCTTGATCCAGCAGCCCCAGCATTTT. Translated, it gives CASSLIQQPQHF.

The V call is TRBV7-2, the J call TRBJ2-1; D is uncertain. The CDR3 consists of 16 residues. Trimming removed 4 bases at V and 1 base at J, with 14 bases between. The germline gives CDR1 SGHTA, CDR2 FQGNSA. CDR3: CASSSPYPGSYNEQFF. CDR3 nucleotides: TGTGCCAGCAGCTCCCCTTACCCCGGGTCCTACAATGAGCAGTTCTTC.

The chain employs TRBV10-2 and TRBJ1-1; 7 nucleotides match TRBD1. Trimming removed 1 base from V and 4 bases from J; junction bases left unmatched: 3. Per germline, CDR1 WSHSY and CDR2 SAAADI. The CDR3 has 14 amino acids. CDR3 residues: CASSEFRGRTEAFF. CDR3 DNA sequence: TGCGCCAGCAGTGAGTTTAGGGGGCGCACTGAAGCTTTCTTT.

The rearrangement links TRBV7-9 to TRBJ1-3; D gene unclear. Per the germline V gene, CDR1 is SEHNR and CDR2 is FQNEAQ (reference sequence). The V gene lost 4 bases and the J gene lost 0 bases, with 16 bases spanning the gap. This CDR3 contains 17 residues. CDR3 residues: CASSSDPGLHSGNTIYF. CDR3 in DNA: TGTGCCAGCAGCTCAGACCCTGGGCTTCACTCTGGAAACACCATATATTTT.

The gene calls are TRBV6-6 and TRBJ1-1, with 7 positions matching TRBD1. Germline trimming cut 6 bases from V and 11 bases from J; bases unmatched to any gene: 9. The V gene's germline CDR1 is MNHNY and CDR2 SVGAGI (reference sequence). The CDR3 is 12 amino acids. The CDR3 coding sequence is TGTGCCAGCAGCCCCCGACAGGGTACGGCTTTCTTT. It is translated as CASSPRQGTAFF.

The chain links TRBV18 to TRBJ1-6; perhaps TRBD1 as D (5 bases). CDR3 length equals 16 residues. Trimming left V 3 bases short and J 8 bases short, with 17 bases between. Germline V lookup: CDR1 KGHSH, CDR2 LQKENI. The CDR3 sequence is CASSPPEGFPDSPLHF. CDR3 in DNA: TGTGCCAGCTCACCTCCGGAGGGGTTCCCAGATTCACCCCTCCACTTT.